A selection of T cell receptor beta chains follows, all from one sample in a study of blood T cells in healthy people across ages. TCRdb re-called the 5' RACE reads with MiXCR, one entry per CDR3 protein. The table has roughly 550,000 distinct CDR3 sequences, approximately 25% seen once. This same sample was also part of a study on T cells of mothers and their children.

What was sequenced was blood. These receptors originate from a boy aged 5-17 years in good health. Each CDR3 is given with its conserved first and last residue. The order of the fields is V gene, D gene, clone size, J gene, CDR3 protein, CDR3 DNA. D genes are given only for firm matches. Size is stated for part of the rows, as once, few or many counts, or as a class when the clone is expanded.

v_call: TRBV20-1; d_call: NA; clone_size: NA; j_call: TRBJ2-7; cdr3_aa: CSAIPQGRVYEQYF; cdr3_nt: TGCAGTGCTATTCCACAGGGCCGAGTCTACGAGCAGTACTTC
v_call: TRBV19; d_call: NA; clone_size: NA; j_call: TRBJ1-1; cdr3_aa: CASSPDPASEAFF; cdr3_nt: TGTGCCAGTAGTCCCGACCCGGCGAGTGAAGCTTTCTTT
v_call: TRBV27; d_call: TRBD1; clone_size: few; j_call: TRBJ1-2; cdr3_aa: CASSMTQGAWYGYTF; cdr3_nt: TGTGCCAGCAGTATGACACAGGGGGCCTGGTATGGCTACACCTTC
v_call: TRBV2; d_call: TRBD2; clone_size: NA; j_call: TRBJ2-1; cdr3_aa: CASSEAGSGDSYNEQFF; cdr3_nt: TGTGCCAGCAGTGAAGCCGGTAGCGGGGACTCCTACAATGAGCAGTTCTTC
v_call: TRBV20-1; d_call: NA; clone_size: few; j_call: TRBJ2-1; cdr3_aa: CSARGGPLNSYNEQFF; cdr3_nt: TGCAGTGCTAGAGGGGGACCGTTAAACTCCTACAATGAGCAGTTCTTC
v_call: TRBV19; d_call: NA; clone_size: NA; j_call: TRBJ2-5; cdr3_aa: CASSIDDDWETQYF; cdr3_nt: TGTGCCAGTAGTATAGATGACGACTGGGAGACCCAGTACTTC
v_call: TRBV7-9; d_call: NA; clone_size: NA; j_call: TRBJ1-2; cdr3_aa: CASSLALGRDYGYTF; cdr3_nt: TGTGCCAGCAGCTTAGCGCTCGGCAGGGACTATGGCTACACCTTC
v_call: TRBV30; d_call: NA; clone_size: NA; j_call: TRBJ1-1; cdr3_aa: CAWTRVVMNTEAFF; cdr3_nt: TGTGCCTGGACCCGAGTTGTCATGAACACTGAAGCTTTCTTT
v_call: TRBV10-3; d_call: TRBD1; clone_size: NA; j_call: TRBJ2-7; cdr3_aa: CAIRETGTGGREQYF; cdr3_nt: TGTGCCATCCGGGAGACCGGGACAGGGGGCCGCGAGCAGTACTTC
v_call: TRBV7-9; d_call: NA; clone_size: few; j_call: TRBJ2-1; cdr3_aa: CASSLLDFSSYNEQFF; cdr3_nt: TGTGCCAGCAGCTTGCTGGACTTCAGCTCCTACAATGAGCAGTTCTTC
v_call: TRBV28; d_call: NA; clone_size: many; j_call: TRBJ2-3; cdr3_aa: CASSFGRAHTDTQYF; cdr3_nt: TGTGCCAGCAGTTTTGGCAGGGCACACACAGATACGCAGTATTTT
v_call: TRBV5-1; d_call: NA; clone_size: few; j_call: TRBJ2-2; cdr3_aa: CASSLADTGPGTGELFF; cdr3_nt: TGCGCCAGCAGCTTGGCTGACACAGGGCCCGGCACCGGGGAGCTGTTTTTT
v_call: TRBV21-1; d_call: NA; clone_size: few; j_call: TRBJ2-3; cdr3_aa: CASRTSGPTDTQYF; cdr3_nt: TGTGCCAGTAGGACTAGCGGACCCACAGATACGCAGTATTTT